The sample holds a few counts of the clone carrying this T cell receptor (beta chain). Its target is unknown. To make TCR beta libraries, researchers used iRepertoire HTBI primers and Arm-PCR of CDR3 regions. TCRdb ran MiXCR on the multiplex PCR reads and lists one entry per CDR3 protein. Of roughly 700,000 distinct CDR3 sequences in the sample, around 32% were seen once. Time point here: persistent/refractory GD, antithyroid drugs over 5 years with positive TRAb. Extracted PBMC RNA gave rise to the TCR library. The data originate from a study of regulatory T cells in long-lasting Graves disease. Study details: Positive TSH receptor antibodies alongside over 5 years of antithyroid drugs were what marked Graves' disease as persistent.

The germline V gene encodes CDR1 SQVTM and CDR2 ANQGSEA. The CDR3 is made up of 11 amino acids. Between the trimmed V and J ends, which lost 3 bases and 3 bases, there was a span of 6 bases. Broader study findings: Persistent patients shared more public clonotypes (under 3,000) than newly diagnosed patients (966). The study found TRBV28, TRBJ1-2 and TRBJ2-5 favored in persistent disease.

The receptor comes from a female donor with Graves disease. V gene TRBV29-1 combines with J gene TRBJ2-7, with unresolved D. This sample comprised peripheral blood mononuclear cells (PBMCs), obtained when the disease was refractory, from a patient treated with antithyroid drugs. CDR3: CSVDVDYEQYF. CDR3 coding DNA: TGCAGCGTTGATGTCGACTACGAGCAGTACTTC.